This is a list of T cell receptor beta chains from one sample in a study of CD8 T cells in Susac syndrome. TCRdb reprocessed the immunoSEQ multiplex PCR reads with MiXCR, giving one entry per CDR3 protein. The repertoire holds some 94,000 distinct CDR3 sequences, around 94% seen once, with roughly 0.31% in the top ten. The sample consisted of CD4+ T cells from PBMCs. The receptors shown here come from a human donor with Susac syndrome. CDR3s leave out the opening cysteine and the closing phenylalanine or tryptophan.

v_call: TRBV18
j_call: TRBJ2-7
cdr3_length: 12
cdr3_aa: ASSPGVPVYEQY

v_call: TRBV29-1
j_call: TRBJ2-5
cdr3_length: 13
cdr3_aa: SVSVGGAEGETQY

v_call: TRBV4-1
j_call: TRBJ1-1
cdr3_length: 15
cdr3_aa: ASSQESGDSLNTEAF

v_call: TRBV20-1
j_call: TRBJ2-5
cdr3_length: 10
cdr3_aa: SAKGREETQY

v_call: TRBV20-1
j_call: TRBJ1-6
cdr3_length: 12
cdr3_aa: SARPGLYNSPLH

v_call: TRBV7-6
j_call: TRBJ2-5
cdr3_length: 14
cdr3_aa: ASSLKVAGGGETQY

v_call: TRBV4-1
j_call: TRBJ2-6
cdr3_length: 15
cdr3_aa: ASSQDVRGAGANVLT

v_call: TRBV6-1
j_call: TRBJ1-2
cdr3_length: 14
cdr3_aa: ASRIPEGQGYYGYT

v_call: TRBV2
j_call: TRBJ2-7
cdr3_length: 10
cdr3_aa: ASSGPGQGRD

v_call: TRBV28
j_call: TRBJ2-4
cdr3_length: 16
cdr3_aa: ASSLLAGDEKAKNIQY

v_call: TRBV23-1
j_call: TRBJ1-6
cdr3_length: 13
cdr3_aa: ASSQSRGRGSPLH

v_call: TRBV12-3/TRBV12-4
j_call: TRBJ2-7
cdr3_length: 10
cdr3_aa: ASARPLSEQY

v_call: TRBV7-2
j_call: TRBJ1-4
cdr3_length: 13
cdr3_aa: ASSGYQGAREKLF

v_call: TRBV18
j_call: TRBJ2-7
cdr3_length: 16
cdr3_aa: ASSPLGPGTGASYEQY

v_call: TRBV11-2
j_call: TRBJ1-6
cdr3_length: 11
cdr3_aa: ASSPERDSPLH

v_call: TRBV21-1
j_call: TRBJ2-5
cdr3_length: 12
cdr3_aa: ASSKREGLETQY

v_call: TRBV10-3
j_call: TRBJ2-5
cdr3_length: 16
cdr3_aa: AISPTSGGAQYQETQY

v_call: TRBV19
j_call: TRBJ2-3
cdr3_length: 10
cdr3_aa: ATRGETDTQY

v_call: TRBV27
j_call: TRBJ2-2
cdr3_length: 14
cdr3_aa: ASSLGPRVETGELF

v_call: TRBV27
j_call: TRBJ1-1
cdr3_length: 12
cdr3_aa: ASSLWGQSGEAF

v_call: TRBV6-5
j_call: TRBJ1-2
cdr3_length: 11
cdr3_aa: ASSPSRVGGYT

v_call: TRBV7-2
j_call: TRBJ2-3
cdr3_length: 10
cdr3_aa: ASSSGGLQEY

v_call: TRBV9
j_call: TRBJ2-7
cdr3_length: 13
cdr3_aa: ASSVGSGSSYEQY

v_call: TRBV9
j_call: TRBJ1-1
cdr3_length: 12
cdr3_aa: ASSVVVPNTEAF

v_call: TRBV20-1
j_call: TRBJ1-4
cdr3_length: 11
cdr3_aa: SARVTINEKLF

v_call: TRBV20-1
j_call: TRBJ2-7
cdr3_length: 12
cdr3_aa: SARGQDRGFEQY

v_call: TRBV9
j_call: TRBJ2-1
cdr3_length: 11
cdr3_aa: ASSVDRNNEQF

v_call: TRBV20-1
j_call: TRBJ2-3
cdr3_length: 8
cdr3_aa: SAEADTQY

v_call: TRBV4-1
j_call: TRBJ2-1
cdr3_length: 10
cdr3_aa: ASSQDRLEQF

v_call: TRBV9
j_call: TRBJ2-6
cdr3_length: 17
cdr3_aa: ASSEGIYRGRSGANVLT

v_call: TRBV23-1
j_call: TRBJ1-2
cdr3_length: 14
cdr3_aa: ASTPKRDSLNYGYT

v_call: TRBV7-2
j_call: TRBJ2-1
cdr3_length: 13
cdr3_aa: ASSLVPERYNEQF

v_call: TRBV6-5
j_call: TRBJ2-7
cdr3_length: 12
cdr3_aa: ASSDAGGRYEQY

v_call: TRBV14
j_call: TRBJ2-6
cdr3_length: 12
cdr3_aa: ASSRYSGANVLT

v_call: TRBV7-2
j_call: TRBJ1-1
cdr3_length: 13
cdr3_aa: ASSLELGNTAEAF

v_call: TRBV7-2
j_call: TRBJ2-4
cdr3_length: 13
cdr3_aa: ASNIPRGSADIQY

v_call: TRBV20-1
j_call: TRBJ2-1
cdr3_length: 14
cdr3_aa: SARRLAQSSYNEQF

v_call: TRBV9
j_call: TRBJ1-1
cdr3_length: 12
cdr3_aa: ASSVDIANTEAF

v_call: TRBV7-2
j_call: TRBJ1-5
cdr3_length: 12
cdr3_aa: ASSFAGSIQPQH

v_call: TRBV20-1
j_call: TRBJ2-7
cdr3_length: 12
cdr3_aa: SARVSRGWYEQY

v_call: TRBV5-1
j_call: TRBJ2-5
cdr3_length: 14
cdr3_aa: ASSLESGTGQETQY

v_call: TRBV4-3
j_call: TRBJ2-5
cdr3_length: 12
cdr3_aa: ASSQTGRWETQY